The 5 T cell receptor beta chains listed next were all sequenced from one sample in a study of Ad26.COV2.S vaccination and SARS-CoV-2 variants. Documented treatment: roughly 19 received Ad26.COV2.S at low or high dose, single or two shots; several received placebo; per-sample allocation not given. Sampling took place 63 days after the first vaccine or placebo injection. Using immunoSEQ multiplex PCR, the repertoire was profiled, and TCRdb retains in-frame clones only, with some absent. The table records approximately 480,000 clones, roughly 85% of them present only once. The source material was peripheral blood, sampled in a trial of Ad26.COV2.S vaccine versus placebo. The receptor source for this set is a person between 18 and 65 years old who received the Ad26.COV2.S COVID-19 vaccine or a placebo.

This clone was recorded once. The chain recombines TRBV6-6 with TRBJ2-5, with D unclear. V was clipped by 8 bases and J by 5 bases, with 12 bases between them. The germline CDR1 and CDR2 sequences are MNHNY and SVGAGI (reference sequence). The CDR3 runs 12 residues. CDR3 region: CASAHTSETQYF. For the CDR3, the DNA is TGTGCCAGCGCCCACACTTCGGAGACCCAGTACTTC.

This clone was counted a single time. The V and J genes are TRBV6-6 and TRBJ2-7; perhaps TRBD1 as D (5 bases). Germline loops: CDR1 MNHNY, CDR2 SVGAGI (reference sequence). V was cut by 5 bases and J by 5 bases, with 28 bases left in between. The CDR3 spans 18 residues. The CDR3 spells CASSPRPPAGSNPHEQYF. As DNA, the CDR3 is TGTGCCAGCAGTCCACGACCCCCGGCAGGGTCTAATCCCCACGAGCAGTACTTC.

This chain uses TRBV12-3 or TRBV12-4 with TRBJ2-4; D may be TRBD1 (6 bases). Trimming pared 6 bases from V and 9 bases from J, leaving 15 bases between. This CDR3 contains 13 residues. The CDR3 sequence is CASSTGSVGIQYF. The DNA of the CDR3 is TGTGCCAGCAGCACAGGGTCGGTCGGCATTCAGTACTTC.

This clone was observed once. The gene calls are TRBV6-2 or TRBV6-3 and TRBJ2-1; TRBD2 is a possible D gene (5 bases). The CDR3 loop spans 13 amino acids. From germline, CDR1 is MNHEY and CDR2 SVGEGT. The germline V and J ends were trimmed by 5 bases and 7 bases, with 12 bases remaining between them. In DNA form, the CDR3 reads TGTGCCAGCAGTACTACTAGTGGGAATGAGCAGTTCTTC. This encodes CASSTTSGNEQFF.

The gene calls are TRBV5-1 and TRBJ2-1, with D maybe TRBD2 (6 bases). Germline values: CDR1 SGHRS, CDR2 YFSETQ. The CDR3 has 18 residues. V shed 4 bases and J shed 6 bases, with 26 bases lying between them. CDR3 sequence reads: CASSNGGSAGPILNEQFF. CDR3 bases: TGCGCCAGCAGCAATGGAGGGTCGGCGGGGCCAATACTCAATGAGCAGTTCTTC.